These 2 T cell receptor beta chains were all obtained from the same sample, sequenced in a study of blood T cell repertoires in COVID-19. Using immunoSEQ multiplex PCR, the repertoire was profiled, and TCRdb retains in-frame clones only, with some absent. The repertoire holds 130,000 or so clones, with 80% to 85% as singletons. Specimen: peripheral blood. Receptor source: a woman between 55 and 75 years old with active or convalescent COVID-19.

The DNA of the CDR3 is TGTGCCAGCAGTCAATCTTATGGCTACACCTTC. Amino acid sequence: CASSQSYGYTF. The rearrangement links TRBV25-1 to TRBJ1-2; D is uncertain. The CDR3 has 11 residues. V was pared by 5 bases and J by 5 bases, with 6 bases between. Germline CDR1 MGHDK, CDR2 SYGVNS.

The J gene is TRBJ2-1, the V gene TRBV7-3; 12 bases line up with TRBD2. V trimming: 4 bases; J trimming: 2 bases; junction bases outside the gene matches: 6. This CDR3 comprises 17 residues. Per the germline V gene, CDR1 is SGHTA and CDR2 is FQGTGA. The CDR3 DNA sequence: TGTGCCAGCAGCTCCCCGACTAGCGGGAGCCCCTACAATGAGCAGTTCTTC. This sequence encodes CASSSPTSGSPYNEQFF.